This TCR beta chain emerged from a study of response to subunit inactivated influenza vaccine. Study-level points and caveats: Only a handful of new T cells, the authors suggested, are recruited with each seasonal influenza vaccination.

The V segment lost 6 bases and the J segment 6 bases; nucleotides outside the gene matches: 4. This CDR3 region has 13 residues. Germline CDR1 is ENHRY and CDR2 is SYGVKD. There are a few counts of this clonotype. Its antigen is unknown. TCRdb independently ran MiXCR on the RT-PCR reads; one entry per CDR3 protein. The sample holds approximately 490,000 distinct CDR3 sequences; roughly 7.9% are singletons and the top ten take over 10%. The specimen comprised PBMCs from blood, sampled roughly 24 months after vaccination. The sequence was collected from a man in his fifties or sixties who received an inactivated influenza vaccine. The rearrangement joins TRBV10-3 to TRBJ2-2; 7 bases fit TRBD1. The CDR3 DNA follows: TGTGCCATCAGGGGACAGATCTCCGGGGAGCTGTTTTTT. This gives the protein CAIRGQISGELFF.